Below are 11 T cell receptor beta chains sequenced from a single sample in a study of blood T cell repertoires in COVID-19. Measured with immunoSEQ multiplex PCR; TCRdb has only the in-frame clones, and not every one. The repertoire holds some 67,000 clones, with about nine tenths as singletons. Sequenced sample: peripheral blood. Every receptor here comes from a woman under 30 with acute or convalescent COVID-19.

CDR3 coding DNA: TGTGCCAGCAGCGGCTGGACAGGGCCGAACACTGAAGCTTTCTTT. It yields the protein CASSGWTGPNTEAFF. The genes are TRBV9 and TRBJ1-1; 8 bases agree with TRBD1. The CDR3 totals 15 residues. In germline, CDR1 is SGDLS, CDR2 YYNGEE. The V and J ends lost 3 bases and 1 base, in that order; junction bases with no gene match: 5.

This chain connects TRBV28 to TRBJ2-2; 7 bases are a match to TRBD2. This CDR3 region has 16 residues. The germline gives CDR1 MDHEN, CDR2 SYDVKM. The V gene end was trimmed by 1 base and the J gene end by 6 bases; junction bases not matched to a gene: 8. In nucleotides, the CDR3 is TGTGCCAGCAGTTTATTGGGAGGGAGGGGCGCCGGGGAGCTGTTTTTT. Translated: CASSLLGGRGAGELFF.

The chain couples TRBV15 to TRBJ2-5; 15 bases are a match to TRBD2. The V gene end was trimmed by 3 bases and the J gene end by 2 bases; junction bases not matched to a gene: 1. This CDR3 has 16 amino acids. Germline CDR1 LNHNV, CDR2 YYDKDF (reference sequence). DNA of the CDR3: TGTGCCACCAGCAGCGGACTAGCGGGAGGGCAAGAGACCCAGTACTTC. Its translation: CATSSGLAGGQETQYF.

The chain employs TRBV5-5 and TRBJ2-7; 8 nucleotides agree with TRBD1. The CDR3 runs 15 residues. With V trimmed by 4 bases and J by 3 bases, 9 bases remained unmatched. Germline assignment: CDR1 SGHKS and CDR2 YYEKEE (reference sequence). In DNA, the CDR3 is TGTGCCAGCAGCCCTGGGACAGGATGGATCTACGAGCAGTACTTC. This translates into CASSPGTGWIYEQYF.

In its sample, this clone was seen a few times. This chain uses TRBV3-1 (or the pseudogene TRBV3-2) with TRBJ1-2; tentative D call: TRBD1 (5 bases). This CDR3 is built from 15 residues. V lost 0 bases, J lost 4 bases, and 12 bases lay in between. Germline V gene data show CDR1 as LGHDT and CDR2 as YNNKEL (reference sequence). The CDR3 spells CASSQDVRGSYGYTF. CDR3 nucleotides: TGTGCCAGCAGCCAAGACGTAAGGGGCTCCTATGGCTACACCTTC.

This chain joins TRBV11-2 and TRBJ1-3; no clear D. V lost 5 bases, J lost 0 bases, and 11 bases lay in between. The CDR3 has 15 amino acids. The germline V gene has CDR1 SGHAT and CDR2 FQNNGV. The CDR3 reads CASSRLVSSGNTIYF. CDR3 DNA: TGTGCCAGCAGCCGCCTAGTGAGCTCTGGAAACACCATATATTTT.

The chain joins TRBV4-1 to TRBJ2-7; TRBD1 matches 8 bases. V lost 1 base, J lost 3 bases, and 8 bases stayed unmatched. Germline CDR1 MGHRA, CDR2 YSYEKL. This CDR3 comprises 16 residues. CDR3 region: CASSQVRRQGHYEQYF. Written as DNA, the CDR3 is TGCGCCAGCAGCCAAGTCCGACGACAGGGGCACTACGAGCAGTACTTC.

This chain uses TRBV29-1 with TRBJ2-6, with D perhaps TRBD2 (5 bases). Trimming shortened V by 4 bases and J by 5 bases, and 15 bases separated the two germline ends. CDR1 is SQVTM, CDR2 ANQGSEA, per germline. This CDR3 is built from 15 residues. The CDR3 region has the DNA TGCAGCGTTGCGGTTCGGGGTGGAAGGGCCAACGTCCTGACTTTC. It encodes CSVAVRGGRANVLTF.

This chain connects TRBV28 to TRBJ2-4; 7 bases align to TRBD1. This CDR3 is 16 amino acids long. Germline loops: CDR1 MDHEN, CDR2 SYDVKM. The ends lost 8 bases at V and 0 bases at J; junction bases unmatched: 10. Written as DNA, the CDR3 is TGTGCCAGCCTGCCTCTGACAGGGAAAGCCAAAAACATTCAGTACTTC. This translates into CASLPLTGKAKNIQYF.

This clone was observed a few times. The chain couples TRBV10-3 to TRBJ2-3; 10 bases are a match to TRBD1. The CDR3 is made up of 17 amino acids. Germline CDR1 reads ENHRY; CDR2 reads SYGVKD. Unmatched junction bases numbered 3, after V lost 0 bases and J lost 0 bases. CDR3 sequence (DNA): TGTGCCATCAGTGAGTCCAGGGACAGGGGAAGCACAGATACGCAGTATTTT. Protein: CAISESRDRGSTDTQYF.

This rearrangement joins TRBV19 to TRBJ1-3; unclear D gene. V gave up 3 bases and J gave up 5 bases, with 17 bases separating them. CDR1 is LNHDA and CDR2 is SQIVND in the germline V gene (reference sequence). This CDR3 has 16 residues. This chain's CDR3 is CASSISGAAGRNTIYF. The DNA of the CDR3 is TGTGCCAGTAGTATCTCCGGTGCGGCTGGAAGAAACACCATATATTTT. The entire variable domain, with the rest obtained from reference TRBV19 and TRBJ1-3, is as follows: DGGITQSPKYLFRKEGQNVTLSCEQNLNHDAMYWYRQDPGQGLRLIYYSQIVNDFQKGDIAEGYSVSREKKESFPLTVTSAQKNPTAFYLCASSISGAAGRNTIYFGEGSWLTVV.